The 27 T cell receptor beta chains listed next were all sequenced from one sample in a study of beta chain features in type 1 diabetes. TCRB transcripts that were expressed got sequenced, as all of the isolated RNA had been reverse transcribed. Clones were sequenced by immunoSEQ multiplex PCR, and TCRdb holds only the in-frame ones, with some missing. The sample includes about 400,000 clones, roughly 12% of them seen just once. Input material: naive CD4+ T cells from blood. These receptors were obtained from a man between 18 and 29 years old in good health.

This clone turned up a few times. The CDR3 DNA sequence: TGTGCCAGCAGCCTCCCGGACAGGGTTGGCACTGAAGCTTTCTTT. Residues: CASSLPDRVGTEAFF. The V and J genes are TRBV4-2 and TRBJ1-1, with 8 bases aligning to TRBD1. With V trimmed by 4 bases and J by 4 bases, 8 bases remained unmatched. Germline CDR1 is LGHNA and CDR2 is YNFKEQ. The length of the CDR3 is 15 residues.

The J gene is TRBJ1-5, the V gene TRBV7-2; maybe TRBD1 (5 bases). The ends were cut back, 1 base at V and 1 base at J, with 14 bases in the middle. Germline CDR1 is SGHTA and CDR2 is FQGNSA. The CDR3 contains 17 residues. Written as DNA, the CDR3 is TGTGCCAGCAGCTTAGTCGGGGGTTCCCTAAGCAATCAGCCCCAGCATTTT. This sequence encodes CASSLVGGSLSNQPQHF.

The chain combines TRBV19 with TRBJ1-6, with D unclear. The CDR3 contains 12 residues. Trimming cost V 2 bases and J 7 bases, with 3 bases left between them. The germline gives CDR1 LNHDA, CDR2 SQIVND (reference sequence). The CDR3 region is CASSIQNSPLHF. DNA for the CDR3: TGTGCCAGTAGTATACAGAATTCACCCCTCCACTTT. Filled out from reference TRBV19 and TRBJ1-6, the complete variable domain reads DGGITQSPKYLFRKEGQNVTLSCEQNLNHDAMYWYRQDPGQGLRLIYYSQIVNDFQKGDIAEGYSVSREKKESFPLTVTSAQKNPTAFYLCASSIQNSPLHFGNGTRLTVT.

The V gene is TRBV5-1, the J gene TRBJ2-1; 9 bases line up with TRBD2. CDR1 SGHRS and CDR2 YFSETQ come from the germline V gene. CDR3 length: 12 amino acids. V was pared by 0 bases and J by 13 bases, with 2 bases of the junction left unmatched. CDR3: CASSLDGTSQFF. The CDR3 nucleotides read TGCGCCAGCAGCTTGGACGGGACTAGCCAGTTCTTC.

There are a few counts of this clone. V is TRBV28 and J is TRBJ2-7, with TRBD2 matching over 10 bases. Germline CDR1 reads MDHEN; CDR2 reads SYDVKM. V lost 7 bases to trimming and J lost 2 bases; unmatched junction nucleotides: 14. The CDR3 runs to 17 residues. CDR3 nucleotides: TGTGCCAGCACCCCCAATGGGCTAGCGGGAGTAACCTACGAGCAGTACTTC. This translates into CASTPNGLAGVTYEQYF.

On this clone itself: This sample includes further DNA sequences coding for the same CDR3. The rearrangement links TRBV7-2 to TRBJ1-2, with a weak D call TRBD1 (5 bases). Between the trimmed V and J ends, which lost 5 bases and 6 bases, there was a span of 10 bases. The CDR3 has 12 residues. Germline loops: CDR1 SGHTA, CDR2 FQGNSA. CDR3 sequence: CASSLRGDGYTF. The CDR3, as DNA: TGTGCCAGCAGCCTTAGGGGCGATGGCTACACCTTC.

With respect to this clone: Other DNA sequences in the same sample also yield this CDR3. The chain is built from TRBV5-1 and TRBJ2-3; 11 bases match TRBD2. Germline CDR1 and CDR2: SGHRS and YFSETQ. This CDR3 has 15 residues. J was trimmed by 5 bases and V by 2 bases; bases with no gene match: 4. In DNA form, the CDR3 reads TGCGCCAGCAGCTTAAGGCTAGCGGGGGGAGATACGCAGTATTTT. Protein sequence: CASSLRLAGGDTQYF.

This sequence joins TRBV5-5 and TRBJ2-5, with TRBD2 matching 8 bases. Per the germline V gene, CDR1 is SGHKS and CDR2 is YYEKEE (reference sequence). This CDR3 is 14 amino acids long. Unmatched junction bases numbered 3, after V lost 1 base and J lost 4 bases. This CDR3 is CASSLPGGPETQYF. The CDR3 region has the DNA TGTGCCAGCAGCTTGCCGGGGGGGCCAGAGACCCAGTACTTC.

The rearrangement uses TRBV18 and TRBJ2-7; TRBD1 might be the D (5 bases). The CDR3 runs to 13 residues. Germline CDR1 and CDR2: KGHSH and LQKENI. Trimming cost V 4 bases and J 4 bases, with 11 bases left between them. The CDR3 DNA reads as TGTGCCAGCTCACACGACAGCTCATACGAGCAGTACTTC. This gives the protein CASSHDSSYEQYF.

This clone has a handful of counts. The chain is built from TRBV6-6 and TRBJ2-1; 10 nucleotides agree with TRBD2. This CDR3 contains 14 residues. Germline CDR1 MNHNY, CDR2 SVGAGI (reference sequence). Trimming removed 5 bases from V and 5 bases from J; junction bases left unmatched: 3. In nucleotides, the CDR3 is TGTGCCAGCAGTCGGACTAGCGGTAACAATGAGCAGTTCTTC. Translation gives CASSRTSGNNEQFF.

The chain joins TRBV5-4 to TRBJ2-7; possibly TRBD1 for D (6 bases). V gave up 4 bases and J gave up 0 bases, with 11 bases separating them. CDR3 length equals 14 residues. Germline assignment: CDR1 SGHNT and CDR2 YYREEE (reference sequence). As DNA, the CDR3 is TGTGCCAGCAGCCATGGACAGCCCTCCTACGAGCAGTACTTC. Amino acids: CASSHGQPSYEQYF.

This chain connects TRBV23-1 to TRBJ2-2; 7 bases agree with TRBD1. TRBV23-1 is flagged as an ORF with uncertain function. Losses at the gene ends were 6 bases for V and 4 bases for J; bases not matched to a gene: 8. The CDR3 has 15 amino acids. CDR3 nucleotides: TGCGCCAGCAGCCTATCCGGGACAGTCACCGGGGAGCTGTTTTTT. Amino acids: CASSLSGTVTGELFF.

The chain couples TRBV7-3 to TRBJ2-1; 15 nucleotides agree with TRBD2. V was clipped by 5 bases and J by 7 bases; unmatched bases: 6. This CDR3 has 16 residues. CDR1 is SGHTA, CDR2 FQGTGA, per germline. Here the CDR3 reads CASSRTGTSGGNEQFF. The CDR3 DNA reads TGTGCCAGCAGCCGTACCGGGACTAGCGGGGGGAATGAGCAGTTCTTC.

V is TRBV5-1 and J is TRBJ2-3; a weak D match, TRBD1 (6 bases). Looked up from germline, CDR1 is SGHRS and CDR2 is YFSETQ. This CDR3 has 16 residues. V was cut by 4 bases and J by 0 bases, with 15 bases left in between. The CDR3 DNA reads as TGCGCCAGCAGCGAACAGGGTCTATATAGCACAGATACGCAGTATTTT. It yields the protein CASSEQGLYSTDTQYF. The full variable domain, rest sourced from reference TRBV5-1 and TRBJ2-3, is KAGVTQTPRYLIKTRGQQVTLSCSPISGHRSVSWYQQTPGQGLQFLFEYFSETQRNKGNFPGRFSGRQFSNSRSEMNVSTLELGDSALYLCASSEQGLYSTDTQYFGPGTRLTVL.

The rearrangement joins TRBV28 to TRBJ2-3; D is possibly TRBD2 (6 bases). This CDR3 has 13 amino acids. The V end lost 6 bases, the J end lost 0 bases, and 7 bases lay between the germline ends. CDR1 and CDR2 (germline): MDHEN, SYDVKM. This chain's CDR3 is CASRGTSTDTQYF. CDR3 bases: TGTGCCAGCAGGGGGACTAGCACAGATACGCAGTATTTT.

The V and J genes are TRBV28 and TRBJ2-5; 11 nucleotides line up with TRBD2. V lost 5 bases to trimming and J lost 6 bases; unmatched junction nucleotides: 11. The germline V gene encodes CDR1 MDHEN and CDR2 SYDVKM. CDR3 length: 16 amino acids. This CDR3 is CASSGPGTSGGKTQYF. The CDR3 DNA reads TGTGCCAGCAGTGGGCCCGGGACTAGCGGAGGAAAGACCCAGTACTTC.

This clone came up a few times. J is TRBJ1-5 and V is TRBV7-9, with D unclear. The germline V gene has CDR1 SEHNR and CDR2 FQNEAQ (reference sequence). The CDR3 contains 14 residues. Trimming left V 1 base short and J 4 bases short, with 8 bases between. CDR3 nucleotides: TGTGCCAGCAGCTTAGTCGGAGTAAATCAGCCCCAGCATTTT. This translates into CASSLVGVNQPQHF. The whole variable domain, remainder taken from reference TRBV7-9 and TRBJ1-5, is DTGVSQNPRHKITKRGQNVTFRCDPISEHNRLYWYRQTLGQGPEFLTYFQNEAQLEKSRLLSDRFSAERPKGSFSTLEIQRTEQGDSAMYLCASSLVGVNQPQHFGDGTRLSIL.

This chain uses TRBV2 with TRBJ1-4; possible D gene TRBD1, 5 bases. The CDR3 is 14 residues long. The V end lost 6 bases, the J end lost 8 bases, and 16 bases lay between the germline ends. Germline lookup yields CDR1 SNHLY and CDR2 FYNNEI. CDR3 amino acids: CASRRRAEGEKLFF. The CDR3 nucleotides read TGTGCCAGCAGGAGGAGGGCGGAGGGGGAAAAACTGTTTTTT.

CDR3 sequence (DNA): TGTGCCAGCAGCCGGGGGGGGACAGGGAGCACTGAAGCTTTCTTT. It specifies CASSRGGTGSTEAFF. This chain connects TRBV4-2 to TRBJ1-1, with 9 nucleotides matching TRBD1. The CDR3 sequence is 15 residues long. Trimming at V came to 4 bases and at J to 4 bases, leaving 7 bases not matched to a gene. CDR1 is LGHNA, CDR2 YNFKEQ, per germline.

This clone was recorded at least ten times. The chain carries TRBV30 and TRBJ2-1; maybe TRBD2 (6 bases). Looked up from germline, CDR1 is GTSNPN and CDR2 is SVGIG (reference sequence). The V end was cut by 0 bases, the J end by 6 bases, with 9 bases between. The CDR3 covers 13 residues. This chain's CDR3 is CAWSVDYRNEQFF. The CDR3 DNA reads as TGTGCCTGGAGTGTGGACTATCGCAATGAGCAGTTCTTC.

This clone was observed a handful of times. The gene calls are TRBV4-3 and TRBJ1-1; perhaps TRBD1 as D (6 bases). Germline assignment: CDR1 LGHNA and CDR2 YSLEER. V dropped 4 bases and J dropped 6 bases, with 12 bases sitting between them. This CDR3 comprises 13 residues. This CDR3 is CASSRIPGAEAFF. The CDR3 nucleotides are TGCGCCAGCAGCCGAATTCCAGGGGCTGAAGCTTTCTTT.

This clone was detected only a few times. The CDR3 sequence: CASRPTGAATQYF. CDR3 DNA: TGTGCCAGCAGGCCGACTGGAGCCGCTACGCAGTATTTT. The chain combines TRBV7-6 with TRBJ2-3; no definite D call. This CDR3 comprises 13 residues. Trimming left V 6 bases short and J 8 bases short, with 15 bases between. CDR1 SGHVS and CDR2 FNYEAQ come from the germline V gene.

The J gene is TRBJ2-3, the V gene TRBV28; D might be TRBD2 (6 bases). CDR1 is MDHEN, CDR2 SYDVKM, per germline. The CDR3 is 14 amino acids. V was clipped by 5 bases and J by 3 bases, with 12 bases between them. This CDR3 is CASSLGGKTDTQYF. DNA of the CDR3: TGTGCCAGCAGTCTAGGAGGGAAGACAGATACGCAGTATTTT.

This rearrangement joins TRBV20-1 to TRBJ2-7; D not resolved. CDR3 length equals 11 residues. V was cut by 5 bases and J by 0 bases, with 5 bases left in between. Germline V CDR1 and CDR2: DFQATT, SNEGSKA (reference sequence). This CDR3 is CSAPFSYEQYF. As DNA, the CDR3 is TGCAGTGCTCCCTTCTCCTACGAGCAGTACTTC.

The CDR3 region has the DNA TGCGCCAGCAGCTTGTCGGCAGGAATGAACACTGAAGCTTTCTTT. Translation: CASSLSAGMNTEAFF. J is TRBJ1-1 and V is TRBV5-1; no firm D call. Germline CDR1 is SGHRS and CDR2 is YFSETQ. V lost 1 base and J 0 bases, leaving 10 bases between the germline ends. The CDR3 loop spans 15 amino acids.

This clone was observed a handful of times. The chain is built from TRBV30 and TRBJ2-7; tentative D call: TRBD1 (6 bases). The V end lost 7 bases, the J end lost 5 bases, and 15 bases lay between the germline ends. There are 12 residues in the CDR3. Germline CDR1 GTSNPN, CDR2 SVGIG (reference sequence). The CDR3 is CASTGFSDEQYF. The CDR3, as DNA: TGTGCCTCCACAGGGTTTTCGGACGAGCAGTACTTC.

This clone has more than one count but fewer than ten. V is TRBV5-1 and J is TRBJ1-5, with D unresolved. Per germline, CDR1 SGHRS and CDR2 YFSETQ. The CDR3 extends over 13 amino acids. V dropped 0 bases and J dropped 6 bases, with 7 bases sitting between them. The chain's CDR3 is CASSLGLAQPQHF. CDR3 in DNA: TGCGCCAGCAGCTTGGGGCTGGCTCAGCCCCAGCATTTT.